This T cell receptor beta chain was sequenced during a study of T and B cells in COVID-19 patients. About the research overall: Recovered patients mostly had mild to moderate COVID-19 managed as outpatients. Critical illness requiring mechanical ventilation or extracorporeal membrane oxygenation affected three fifths of the roughly 20 active-infection patients.

Of note for this clonotype: One end of the junction fails to match germline, which may point to a read error.

From blood, about 230-500 ng of genomic DNA served as TRB template. Germline V gives CDR1 LGHNA, CDR2 YSLEER. The CDR3 extends over 14 amino acids. BIOMED2 TRB-A/B primer pools were used in multiplex TRB PCR. TCRdb processed the multiplex PCR reads anew with MiXCR; each CDR3 protein has one entry. The sample records 20,000 to 30,000 distinct CDR3 sequences, about 31% being singletons. The rearrangement links TRBV4-3 to TRBJ2-3; no clear D gene. The sequenced sample consisted of blood. This receptor was taken from a human donor who had recovered from COVID-19. The CDR3 DNA reads as TGTGCCAGCAGTCTCTCGGTGGGCACAGATACGCAGTATTTT. It is translated as CASSLSVGTDTQYF.